This TCR beta chain derives from a study of blood T cell repertoires in COVID-19. Whole-study context: Sources were T cells, B-cell-depleted T cells, or PBMCs; the material itself was cDNA or gDNA.

Per the original methods: Counts of nucleated cells, estimated from reference gene primer amplification, were obtained. TCRdb's copy holds only in-frame clones and misses some; the assay was immunoSEQ multiplex PCR. The V and J calls and clone size are taken from that table; D and trimming were inferred from the DNA. The repertoire holds about 280,000 clones, with around nine tenths as singletons. CDR1 and CDR2 from the germline V gene are KGHSH and LQKENI. V lost 4 bases, J lost 8 bases, and 21 bases lay in between. The CDR3 sequence is 16 residues long. Material: peripheral blood. This sequence joins TRBV18 and TRBJ2-1; a possible D gene is TRBD2 (6 bases). This TCR was recovered from a man aged 50 or older with acute or convalescent COVID-19. For the CDR3, the DNA is TGTGCCAGCTCACGAACCGGGACTCCCCGGCTCGATGAGCAGTTCTTC. Protein sequence: CASSRTGTPRLDEQFF.